This TCR beta chain appears in the sequencing data of a study of blood T cell repertoires in COVID-19. Study overall: The study drew acute and convalescent COVID-19 samples from the United States, Italy and Spain.

Enrolment of Seattle patients took place during active infection, and they were followed longitudinally. Clones were sequenced by immunoSEQ multiplex PCR, and TCRdb holds only the in-frame ones, with some missing. Here the sample spans fewer than 350,000 clones, approximately 90% being singletons. Trimming cost V 3 bases and J 0 bases, with 8 bases left between them. Germline assignment: CDR1 SGHRS and CDR2 YFSETQ. The CDR3 runs 14 residues. V usage is TRBV5-1 and J usage is TRBJ2-3; D ambiguous. Sample: peripheral blood. This clonotype was sampled from a young man with COVID-19, enrolled during active disease. In DNA form, the CDR3 reads TGCGCCAGCAGCTCGACACAGAGCACAGATACGCAGTATTTT. Translation: CASSSTQSTDTQYF.